The TCR beta chain under discussion was sequenced for a study of blood T cell repertoires in COVID-19. This CDR3 is 15 amino acids long. With 2 bases removed from V and 2 bases from J, the gap between germline ends came to 12 bases. Looked up from germline, CDR1 is SGHTA and CDR2 is FQGNSA. Data came from immunoSEQ multiplex PCR; TCRdb stores just in-frame clones and leaves some out. This table has 350,000 to 450,000 clones, roughly nine tenths appearing once. Sample: PBMCs or T cells enriched from blood (not recorded which). The J gene is TRBJ1-2, the V gene TRBV7-2; tentatively, D is TRBD1 (6 bases). This sequence originates from a woman between 40 and 55 years old who had been exposed to COVID-19. This chain's CDR3 is CASSLSGGRNYGYTF. The CDR3 region has the DNA TGTGCCAGCAGCTTAAGTGGGGGCAGGAACTATGGCTACACCTTC.